This T cell receptor beta chain was captured by sequencing in a study of CD8+CD57+ T cells in acquired aplastic anemia. Study at large: DNA from sorted CD4+ and CD8+ cells averaged 3.2 ug.

This clonotype came up once. Genomic DNA, the template, was used for profiling of the TCR beta VDJ and CDR3. MiXCR was run by TCRdb on the reads, yielding one entry per CDR3 protein. Seen here are 150,000 or so distinct CDR3 sequences, about three fifths observed once, and the top ten hold roughly 42%. Germline V gene data show CDR1 as SNHLY and CDR2 as FYNNEI. With 6 bases removed from V and 8 bases from J, the gap between germline ends came to 17 bases. This CDR3 is built from 15 residues. The rearrangement links TRBV2 to TRBJ1-6; tentatively, D is TRBD1 (6 bases). The specimen was sorted CD4+, CD8+, or CD8+CD57+ T cells (not recorded which) from PBMCs. The source of this sequence is a human donor in good health. This CDR3 is CASRDRFGGDSPLHF. DNA for the CDR3: TGTGCCAGCAGAGACAGGTTTGGGGGCGATTCACCCCTCCACTTT.